This T cell receptor beta chain was sequenced in a study of neurological immune-mediated disorders. Libraries from sorted cells each used about 1 million CD4+ or CD8+ T cells. The study, taken as a whole, reports: The absence of any CDR3 amino acid sequence shared by expanded clones across subjects suggests that repertoires were private in all groups.

This clonotype has at least ten counts. Its cognate antigen is unknown. The making of cDNA relied on 5'RACE with 10-nucleotide random UMIs. TCRdb reprocessed the 5' RACE reads via MiXCR and lists one record per CDR3 protein. Of about 41,000 distinct CDR3 sequences detected, approximately 14% appear once; the ten largest clones hold approximately 4%. Per germline, CDR1 LNHNV and CDR2 YYDKDF (reference sequence). J gave up 5 bases and V 3 bases, and 7 bases lay outside the gene matches. The length of the CDR3 is 15 residues. The sample taken for sequencing was CD4+ T cells from blood. The clonotype was recovered from an older woman with HTLV-1-associated myelopathy (HAM/TSP). The chain couples TRBV15 to TRBJ2-1; 7 bases fit TRBD1. CDR3 nucleotides: TGTGCCACCAGCAGGGGAAGGGGGCCCGACAATGAGCAGTTCTTC. Translating it yields CATSRGRGPDNEQFF.